This entry lists 31 T cell receptor beta chains sequenced from one sample in a study of blood T cell repertoires in COVID-19. TCRdb's table, derived via immunoSEQ multiplex PCR, lists solely in-frame clones and lacks some. The data contain under 20,000 clones, 77% of them singletons. The sample taken for sequencing was peripheral blood. The receptors derive from a man between 65 and 79 years old with COVID-19, enrolled during active disease.

The chain joins TRBV10-3 to TRBJ2-5; D may be TRBD2 (7 bases). Trimming took 6 bases from V and 1 from J, leaving 9 bases between them. Germline-derived CDR1 and CDR2 are ENHRY and SYGVKD. This CDR3 contains 13 residues. CDR3 loop: CAIRGGLQETQYF. The CDR3 DNA reads TGTGCCATCAGGGGGGGGCTCCAAGAGACCCAGTACTTC.

This clone is medium-sized in the sample. This chain joins TRBV14 and TRBJ2-1; a weak D match, TRBD2 (5 bases). The CDR3 length is 17 residues. Germline-derived CDR1 and CDR2 are SGHDN and FVKESK. Trimming stripped 0 bases from V and 3 bases from J, with 15 bases between. Written as DNA, the CDR3 is TGTGCCAGCAGCCAAGATGGTCCAAGCGGATACTACAATGAGCAGTTCTTC. This sequence encodes CASSQDGPSGYYNEQFF.

This clone has just one count. The chain links TRBV7-2 to TRBJ1-1, with TRBD1 matching 9 bases. This CDR3 region has 13 residues. Trimming cost V 5 bases and J 9 bases; bases outside gene matches: 7. The germline V gene has CDR1 SGHTA and CDR2 FQGNSA. CDR3 in amino acids: CASSPRTGEKAFF. Here the CDR3 DNA reads TGTGCCAGCAGCCCCAGGACAGGGGAGAAAGCTTTCTTT.

The chain employs TRBV14 and TRBJ1-1; weak D call: TRBD1 (6 bases). Between the trimmed V and J ends, which lost 7 bases and 6 bases, there was a span of 12 bases. This CDR3 is 12 amino acids long. Germline V gene data show CDR1 as SGHDN and CDR2 as FVKESK. CDR3 region: CASNNRVSEAFF. Written as DNA, the CDR3 is TGTGCCAGCAACAACAGGGTGTCTGAAGCTTTCTTT. Drawing the rest from reference TRBV14 and TRBJ1-1, the complete variable domain is EAGVTQFPSHSVIEKGQTVTLRCDPISGHDNLYWYRRVMGKEIKFLLHFVKESKQDESGMPNNRFLAERTGGTYSTLKVQPAELEDSGVYFCASNNRVSEAFFGQGTRLTVV.

V and J are TRBV11-3 and TRBJ2-7; D is unresolved. The CDR3 has 14 residues. V lost 5 bases, J lost 1 base, and 12 bases lay in between. The germline CDR1 and CDR2 sequences are SGHNT and YENEEA. The CDR3, as DNA: TGTGCCAGCAGCCCATCTGGTCGGTCCTACGAGCAGTACTTC. Amino acids: CASSPSGRSYEQYF.

CDR3 nucleotide sequence: TGTGCCAGCAGCCGTGGACAGGCCTCTTTGGAGCAGTACTTC. Protein: CASSRGQASLEQYF. The chain is built from TRBV3-1 (or the pseudogene TRBV3-2) and TRBJ2-7, with 7 bases lining up with TRBD1. The CDR3 length is 14 residues. Per the germline V gene, CDR1 is LGHDT and CDR2 is YNNKEL (reference sequence). V trimming: 4 bases; J trimming: 7 bases; junction bases outside the gene matches: 10.

The genes are TRBV5-1 and TRBJ2-7; 10 nucleotides match TRBD1. This CDR3 is 15 amino acids long. With V trimmed by 0 bases and J by 5 bases, 5 bases remained unmatched. Germline CDR1 reads SGHRS; CDR2 reads YFSETQ. The CDR3 here is CASSLGTGGLHEQYF. For the CDR3, the DNA is TGCGCCAGCAGCTTGGGGACAGGGGGTCTTCACGAGCAGTACTTC.

A few counts support this clone. The J gene is TRBJ1-2, the V gene TRBV20-1, with D possibly matching TRBD1 (6 bases). V dropped 4 bases and J dropped 7 bases, with 10 bases sitting between them. The V gene's germline CDR1 is DFQATT and CDR2 SNEGSKA (reference sequence). The CDR3 totals 11 residues. The CDR3 reads CSATHRAGYTF. In DNA form, the CDR3 reads TGCAGTGCTACCCACAGGGCTGGCTACACCTTC.

The J gene is TRBJ1-3, the V gene TRBV9, with D perhaps TRBD1 (5 bases). From germline, CDR1 is SGDLS and CDR2 YYNGEE. Trimming removed 2 bases from V and 0 bases from J, with 9 bases in between. This CDR3 is built from 15 residues. In nucleotides, the CDR3 is TGTGCCAGCAGCGTCAGGGATGTCTCTGGAAACACCATATATTTT. Protein product: CASSVRDVSGNTIYF.

The chain combines TRBV5-1 with TRBJ1-2; 7 bases line up with TRBD1. Germline assignment: CDR1 SGHRS and CDR2 YFSETQ. Losses at the gene ends were 2 bases for V and 10 bases for J; bases not matched to a gene: 5. The CDR3 sequence is 12 residues long. DNA for the CDR3: TGCGCCAGCAGCTTCCACGGACAGGTCTACACCTTC. This codes for CASSFHGQVYTF. The full variable domain, rest sourced from reference TRBV5-1 and TRBJ1-2, is KAGVTQTPRYLIKTRGQQVTLSCSPISGHRSVSWYQQTPGQGLQFLFEYFSETQRNKGNFPGRFSGRQFSNSRSEMNVSTLELGDSALYLCASSFHGQVYTFGSGTRLTVV.

The V call is TRBV5-4, the J call TRBJ1-1, with TRBD1 identical over 8 bases. This CDR3 has 15 amino acids. CDR1 and CDR2 (germline): SGHNT, YYREEE (reference sequence). Losses at the gene ends were 5 bases for V and 3 bases for J; bases not matched to a gene: 9. CDR3 loop: CASRNSGGGYTEAFF. The CDR3 nucleotides are TGTGCCAGCAGGAACTCAGGGGGCGGGTACACTGAAGCTTTCTTT.

The genes are TRBV5-4 and TRBJ2-1; weak D call: TRBD2 (5 bases). The V gene lost 4 bases and the J gene lost 3 bases, with 8 bases spanning the gap. This CDR3 is 13 amino acids long. Germline loops: CDR1 SGHNT, CDR2 YYREEE (reference sequence). In DNA form, the CDR3 reads TGTGCCAGCAGCCCTACTAGCTACAATGAGCAGTTCTTC. Amino acid sequence: CASSPTSYNEQFF.

The table lists this clone with a count of one. V gene TRBV5-4 combines with J gene TRBJ1-1; D remains ambiguous. Per germline, CDR1 SGHNT and CDR2 YYREEE (reference sequence). The CDR3 is 14 amino acids. Trimming removed 4 bases from V and 3 bases from J, with 13 bases in between. CDR3 DNA: TGTGCCAGCAGCCCGACTCCGTCGGACACTGAAGCTTTCTTT. Its protein is CASSPTPSDTEAFF.

The rearrangement uses TRBV5-1 and TRBJ2-7, with a tentative D call TRBD2 (5 bases). V lost 1 base and J 1 base, leaving 12 bases between the germline ends. Germline values: CDR1 SGHRS, CDR2 YFSETQ. The CDR3 has 15 residues. CDR3 amino acids: CASSLRSGGSYEQYF. The CDR3 nucleotides read TGCGCCAGCAGCTTGAGGAGCGGAGGATCCTACGAGCAGTACTTC.

Written as DNA, the CDR3 is TGTGCCAGCAGTGATCAGCCCGGGTATGAGCAGTTCTTC. As protein: CASSDQPGYEQFF. The chain recombines TRBV6-4 with TRBJ2-1; D ambiguous. This CDR3 has 13 residues. Germline assignment: CDR1 MRHNA and CDR2 SNTAGT. V was trimmed by 3 bases and J by 8 bases, leaving 11 bases between them.

Concerning this clone: This specimen includes other DNA sequences encoding the same CDR3. The chain is built from TRBV14 and TRBJ1-2; TRBD1 agrees at 7 bases. This CDR3 spans 13 amino acids. J lost 6 bases, V lost 6 bases, and 7 bases had no gene match. Germline CDR1 SGHDN, CDR2 FVKESK. CDR3 in DNA: TGTGCCAGCAGTCCGAGGACAGGCCATGGCTACACCTTC. It translates to CASSPRTGHGYTF. The whole variable domain, filled in from reference TRBV14 and TRBJ1-2, reads EAGVTQFPSHSVIEKGQTVTLRCDPISGHDNLYWYRRVMGKEIKFLLHFVKESKQDESGMPNNRFLAERTGGTYSTLKVQPAELEDSGVYFCASSPRTGHGYTFGSGTRLTVV.

The gene calls are TRBV21-1 and TRBJ2-7; the table's D call, TRBD2, was not checked against the DNA. TRBV21-1 is an annotated pseudogene. The CDR3 contains 14 residues. CDR3 coding DNA: TGTGCCAGCACGACTAGCGGGAGCTCCTACGAGCAGTACTTC. It yields the protein CASTTSGSSYEQYF.

This sequence joins TRBV7-9 and TRBJ2-1, with TRBD2 identical over 9 bases. CDR3 length: 15 residues. The germline CDR1 and CDR2 sequences are SEHNR and FQNEAQ (reference sequence). Losses at the gene ends were 2 bases for V and 6 bases for J; bases not matched to a gene: 5. In DNA, the CDR3 is TGTGCCAGCAGCTTACGCGGGGGGGAAGGCAATGAGCAGTTCTTC. Translated, it gives CASSLRGGEGNEQFF.

The chain recombines TRBV20-1 with TRBJ1-1, with D unresolved. This CDR3 comprises 13 residues. Germline loops: CDR1 DFQATT, CDR2 SNEGSKA (reference sequence). Between the trimmed V and J ends, which lost 3 bases and 3 bases, there was a span of 11 bases. The CDR3 loop reads CSASGRMDTEAFF. CDR3 DNA sequence: TGCAGTGCTAGTGGCAGAATGGACACTGAAGCTTTCTTT.

This clone was seen just once. The chain joins TRBV5-1 to TRBJ2-3, with D possibly being TRBD2 (5 bases). The germline CDR1 and CDR2 sequences are SGHRS and YFSETQ. Trimming stripped 6 bases from V and 2 bases from J, with 19 bases between. This CDR3 region has 16 residues. The CDR3 reads CASTPRSGAPTDTQYF. CDR3 DNA sequence: TGCGCCAGCACTCCCCGGAGCGGCGCCCCCACAGATACGCAGTATTTT.

J is TRBJ2-3 and V is TRBV27; 15 bases match TRBD2. This CDR3 has 19 amino acids. CDR1 is MNHEY and CDR2 is SMNVEV in the germline V gene (reference sequence). V was pared by 6 bases and J by 3 bases, with 13 bases of the junction left unmatched. As DNA, the CDR3 is TGTGCCAGCAGACCGAGGACTAGCGGGGGGGCTAAAGGGACAGATACGCAGTATTTT. Protein sequence: CASRPRTSGGAKGTDTQYF.

The CDR3 bases are TGTGCCAGTAAAGACCTCGGGATCCATGAGCAGTTCTTC. Residues: CASKDLGIHEQFF. The J gene is TRBJ2-1, the V gene TRBV2, with D perhaps TRBD2 (5 bases). CDR1 and CDR2 from the germline V gene are SNHLY and FYNNEI. CDR3 size: 13 residues. V lost 9 bases and J 8 bases, leaving 17 bases between the germline ends.

CDR3 protein: CASGLTGLAEAFF. CDR3 DNA sequence: TGTGCTAGTGGTTTGACAGGGCTGGCTGAAGCTTTCTTT. The chain carries TRBV12-5 and TRBJ1-1; weak D call: TRBD1 (6 bases). V was pared by 2 bases and J by 6 bases, with 10 bases between. The CDR3 contains 13 residues. The germline CDR1 and CDR2 sequences are LGHNT and FRNRAP.

V gene TRBV4-3 combines with J gene TRBJ1-3, with 7 bases matching TRBD1. V lost 0 bases, J lost 8 bases, and 10 bases stayed unmatched. Per germline, CDR1 LGHNA and CDR2 YSLEER. The CDR3 is 16 amino acids. The CDR3 region is CASSQDLRDSSDTIYF. Here the CDR3 DNA reads TGCGCCAGCAGCCAAGATTTACGGGACAGCTCGGACACCATATATTTT.

The chain has TRBV5-1 and TRBJ2-5; 9 bases are shared with TRBD1. The V gene end was trimmed by 4 bases and the J gene end by 5 bases; junction bases not matched to a gene: 3. CDR3 length: 13 amino acids. Per the germline V gene, CDR1 is SGHRS and CDR2 is YFSETQ. CDR3 in amino acids: CASSKDRGETQYF. As DNA, the CDR3 is TGCGCCAGCAGCAAGGACAGGGGCGAGACCCAGTACTTC.

The gene calls are TRBV7-2 and TRBJ2-7; no clear D gene. The CDR3 runs to 11 residues. The V gene lost 5 bases and the J gene lost 3 bases, with 5 bases spanning the gap. The germline CDR1 and CDR2 sequences are SGHTA and FQGNSA. The CDR3 here is CASSRYYEQYF. CDR3 sequence (DNA): TGTGCCAGCAGCCGGTACTACGAGCAGTACTTC.

This clone was recorded a few times. The CDR3 nucleotides read TGTGCCAGCAGTCCCTTGGGGAAGGGGGGGACTGAAGCTTTCTTT. Its protein is CASSPLGKGGTEAFF. The rearrangement links TRBV28 to TRBJ1-1, with TRBD1 as a possible D gene (6 bases). Germline V lookup: CDR1 MDHEN, CDR2 SYDVKM. With 5 bases removed from V and 5 bases from J, the gap between germline ends came to 18 bases. This CDR3 region has 15 residues.

The rearrangement links TRBV5-5 to TRBJ1-2; 10 positions match TRBD1. CDR1 is SGHKS, CDR2 YYEKEE, per germline (reference sequence). The CDR3 runs 17 residues. V was pared by 3 bases and J by 9 bases, with 17 bases of the junction left unmatched. The CDR3 protein is CASSWVLLGGTGDSYTF. The CDR3 region has the DNA TGTGCCAGCAGCTGGGTTTTATTGGGAGGGACAGGGGACAGCTACACCTTC.

This clone was detected only once. CDR3 DNA: TGTGCCAGCAGCCCGGGGCTTAGCGGGGGGGTTGAGACCCAGTACTTC. Translation: CASSPGLSGGVETQYF. This chain connects TRBV5-4 to TRBJ2-5, with TRBD2 matching over 11 bases. Germline lookup yields CDR1 SGHNT and CDR2 YYREEE (reference sequence). Trimming removed 4 bases from V and 5 bases from J; junction bases left unmatched: 10. This CDR3 spans 16 amino acids. The variable domain in full, completed from reference TRBV5-4 and TRBJ2-5, reads ETGVTQSPTHLIKTRGQQVTLRCSSQSGHNTVSWYQQALGQGPQFIFQYYREEENGRGNFPPRFSGLQFPNYSSELNVNALELDDSALYLCASSPGLSGGVETQYFGPGTRLLVL.

The rearrangement links TRBV9 to TRBJ1-6; D remains unclear. Trimming shortened V by 3 bases and J by 3 bases, and 10 bases separated the two germline ends. Germline-derived CDR1 and CDR2 are SGDLS and YYNGEE. The CDR3 is 15 amino acids. The CDR3 nucleotides read TGTGCCAGCAGCGATTTTGGACTCTATAATTCACCCCTCCACTTT. This gives the protein CASSDFGLYNSPLHF.

This clone appeared once. The chain links TRBV5-1 to TRBJ1-5; unclear D gene. The germline V gene encodes CDR1 SGHRS and CDR2 YFSETQ. This CDR3 is built from 14 residues. V shed 4 bases and J shed 4 bases, with 12 bases lying between them. The CDR3 DNA reads TGCGCCAGCAGCCCGGGCAGCGGGAATCAGCCCCAGCATTTT. Residues: CASSPGSGNQPQHF. Based on the CDR3 plus reference TRBV5-1 and TRBJ1-5, the full variable domain is KAGVTQTPRYLIKTRGQQVTLSCSPISGHRSVSWYQQTPGQGLQFLFEYFSETQRNKGNFPGRFSGRQFSNSRSEMNVSTLELGDSALYLCASSPGSGNQPQHFGDGTRLSIL.